The clone carrying this TCR beta chain was counted only a few times. The antigen remains undetermined. Germline assignment: CDR1 MNHEY and CDR2 SMNVEV (reference sequence). The CDR3 is 15 residues long. J lost 3 bases, V lost 8 bases, and 11 bases had no gene match. 5'RACE with constant-segment primers yielded barcoded, UMI-tagged TCR alpha and TCR beta cDNA libraries. TCRdb redid the calling of the 5' RACE reads with MiXCR, one entry per CDR3 protein. The data hold 550,000 to 700,000 distinct CDR3 sequences, with approximately 18% observed a single time. The record originates from a study of T-cell memory formation after mild COVID-19. Overall study findings and caveats: The study detected some responding clones in pre-infection memory, suggesting cross-reactive memory joined.

The chain is built from TRBV27 and TRBJ1-1, with 8 bases aligning to TRBD1. This TCR was sampled from an adult woman who had mild COVID-19 (a few samples of this study predate the infection). Cell type and time point are not known. Sequenced input: PBMCs or a T cell subset sorted from them (not recorded which). CDR3 in amino acids: CASLPTGGVDTEAFF. CDR3 nucleotides: TGTGCCAGCCTCCCCACAGGGGGGGTGGACACTGAAGCTTTCTTT.